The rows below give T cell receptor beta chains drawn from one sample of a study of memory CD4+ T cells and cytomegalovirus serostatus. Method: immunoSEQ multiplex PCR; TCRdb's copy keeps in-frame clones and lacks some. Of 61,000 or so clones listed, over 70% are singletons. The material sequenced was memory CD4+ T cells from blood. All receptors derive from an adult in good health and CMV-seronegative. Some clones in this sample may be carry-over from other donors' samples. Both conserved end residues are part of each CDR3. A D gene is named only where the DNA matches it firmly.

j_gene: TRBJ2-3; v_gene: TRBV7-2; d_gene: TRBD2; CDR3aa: CASSPLGAGGIDTQYF; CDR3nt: TGTGCCAGCAGCCCCCTAGGAGCGGGAGGGATAGATACGCAGTATTTT
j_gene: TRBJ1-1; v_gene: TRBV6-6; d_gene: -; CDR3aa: CASTDRNLMNTEAFF; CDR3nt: TGTGCCAGCACCGACCGAAACCTCATGAACACTGAAGCTTTCTTT
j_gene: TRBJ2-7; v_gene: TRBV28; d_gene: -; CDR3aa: CASRGVYEQYF; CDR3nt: TGTGCCAGCAGAGGGGTGTACGAGCAGTACTTC
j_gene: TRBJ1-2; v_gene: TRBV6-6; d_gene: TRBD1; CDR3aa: CASSYVGQAHGYTF; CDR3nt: TGTGCCAGCAGTTACGTGGGACAGGCCCATGGCTACACCTTC
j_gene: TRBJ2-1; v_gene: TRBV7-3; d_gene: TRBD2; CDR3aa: CASSSGLAGVNEQFF; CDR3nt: TGTGCCAGCAGCTCCGGACTAGCGGGAGTTAATGAGCAGTTCTTC
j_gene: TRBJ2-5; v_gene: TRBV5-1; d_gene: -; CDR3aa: CASSLARGAEETQYF; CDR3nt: TGCGCCAGCAGCTTGGCCCGGGGTGCGGAGGAGACCCAGTACTTC
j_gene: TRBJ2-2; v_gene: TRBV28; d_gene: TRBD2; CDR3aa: CASSLSSPPGTSGKNTGELFF; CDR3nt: TGTGCCAGCAGTCTTTCGTCACCTCCCGGGACTAGCGGGAAGAACACCGGGGAGCTGTTTTTT
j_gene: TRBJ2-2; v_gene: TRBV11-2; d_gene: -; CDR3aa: CASSLNKALRDTGELFF; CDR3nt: TGTGCCAGCAGCCTCAACAAAGCCCTAAGGGACACCGGGGAGCTGTTTTTT
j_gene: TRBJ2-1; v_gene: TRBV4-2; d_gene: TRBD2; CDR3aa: CASSPIAGGLGNEQFF; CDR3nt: TGTGCCAGCAGCCCGATAGCGGGAGGGTTGGGGAATGAGCAGTTCTTC
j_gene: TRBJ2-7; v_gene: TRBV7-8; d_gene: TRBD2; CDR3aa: CASSSPAGTSGSRYEQYF; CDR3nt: TGTGCCAGCAGCTCACCCGCCGGGACTAGCGGGAGTCGGTACGAGCAGTACTTC
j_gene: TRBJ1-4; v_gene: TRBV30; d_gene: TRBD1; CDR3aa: CAWNPGQGAKKLFF; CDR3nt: TGTGCCTGGAACCCGGGACAGGGGGCAAAAAAACTGTTTTTT
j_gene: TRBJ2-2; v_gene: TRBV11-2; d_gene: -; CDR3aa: CASSLPPNTGELFF; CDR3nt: TGTGCCAGCAGCTTACCACCGAACACCGGGGAGCTGTTTTTT
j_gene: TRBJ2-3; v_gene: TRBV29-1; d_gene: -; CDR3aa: CTTFTDTQYF; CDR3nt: TGCACGACATTCACAGATACGCAGTATTTT
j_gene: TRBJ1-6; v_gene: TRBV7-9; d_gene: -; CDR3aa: CASSLDNVDEYHF; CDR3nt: TGTGCCAGCAGCTTAGATAACGTGGATGAGTACCACTTT